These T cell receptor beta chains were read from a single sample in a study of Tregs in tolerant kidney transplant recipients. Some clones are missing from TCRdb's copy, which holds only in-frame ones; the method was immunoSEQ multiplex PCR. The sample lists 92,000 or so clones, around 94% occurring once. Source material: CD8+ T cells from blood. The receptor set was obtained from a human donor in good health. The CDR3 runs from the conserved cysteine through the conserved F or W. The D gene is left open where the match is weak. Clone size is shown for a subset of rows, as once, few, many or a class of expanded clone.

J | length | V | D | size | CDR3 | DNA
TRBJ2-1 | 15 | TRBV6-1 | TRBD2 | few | CASSGLAGAHNEQFF | TGTGCCAGCAGTGGACTAGCGGGAGCCCACAATGAGCAGTTCTTC
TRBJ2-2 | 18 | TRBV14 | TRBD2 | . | CASSQGAGLAGLTGELFF | TGTGCCAGCAGCCAGGGGGCTGGACTAGCGGGACTTACTGGGGAGCTGTTTTTT
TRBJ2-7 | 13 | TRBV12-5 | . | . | CASAEGGSYEQYF | TGTGCTAGTGCCGAAGGGGGCTCCTACGAGCAGTACTTC
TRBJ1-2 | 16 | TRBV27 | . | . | CASSPSSPGGINGYTF | TGTGCCAGCAGTCCTTCCTCGCCGGGGGGTATCAATGGCTACACCTTC
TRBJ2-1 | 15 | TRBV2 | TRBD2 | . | CASLRLAGAENEQFF | TGTGCCAGCCTCCGACTAGCGGGGGCTGAGAATGAGCAGTTCTTC
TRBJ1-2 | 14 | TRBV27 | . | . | CASSSTVFHYGYTF | TGTGCCAGCAGTTCCACAGTCTTTCACTATGGCTACACCTTC
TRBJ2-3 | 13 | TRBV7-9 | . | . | CASSWTLTDTQYF | TGTGCCAGCAGCTGGACACTCACAGATACGCAGTATTTT
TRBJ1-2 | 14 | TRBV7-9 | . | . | CASSLQGLDYGYTF | TGTGCCAGCAGCTTGCAGGGGTTGGACTATGGCTACACCTTC
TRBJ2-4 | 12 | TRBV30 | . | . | CAWGSLGNIQYF | TGTGCCTGGGGAAGCCTGGGGAACATTCAGTACTTC
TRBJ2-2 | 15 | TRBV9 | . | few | CASSVGAGVTGELFF | TGTGCCAGCAGCGTAGGAGCGGGTGTAACCGGGGAGCTGTTTTTT
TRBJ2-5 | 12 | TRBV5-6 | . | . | CASSWGRETQYF | TGTGCCAGCAGCTGGGGCCGTGAGACCCAGTACTTC
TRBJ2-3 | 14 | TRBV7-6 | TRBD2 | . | CASSPGGDGDTQYF | TGTGCCAGCAGCCCGGGAGGCGATGGAGATACGCAGTATTTT
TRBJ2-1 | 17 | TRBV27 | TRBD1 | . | CASSQPYRGLDYNEQFF | TGTGCCAGCAGCCAGCCTTATAGGGGGCTAGATTACAATGAGCAGTTCTTC
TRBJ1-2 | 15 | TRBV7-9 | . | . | CASSQELGHGYGYTF | TGTGCCAGCAGCCAAGAATTAGGACACGGCTATGGCTACACCTTC
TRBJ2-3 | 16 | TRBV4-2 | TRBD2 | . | CASSQDERGGPDTQYF | TGTGCCAGCAGCCAAGATGAGCGGGGGGGCCCAGATACGCAGTATTTT
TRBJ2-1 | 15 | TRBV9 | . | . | CASSETPGSYNEQFF | TGTGCCAGCAGCGAGACACCGGGCTCCTACAATGAGCAGTTCTTC
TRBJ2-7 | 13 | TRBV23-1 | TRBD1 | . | CASSHDRAYEQYF | TGCGCCAGCAGTCATGACAGGGCCTACGAGCAGTACTTC
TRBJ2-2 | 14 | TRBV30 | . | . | CASLSGPNTGELFF | TGTGCCTCCCTCAGCGGACCGAACACCGGGGAGCTGTTTTTT
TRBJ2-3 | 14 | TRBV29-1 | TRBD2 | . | CSVSGRAGTDTQYF | TGCAGCGTTAGCGGGAGGGCCGGCACAGATACGCAGTATTTT
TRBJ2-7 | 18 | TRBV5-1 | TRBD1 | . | CASSPDRGSDPRTYEQYF | TGCGCCAGCAGCCCTGACAGGGGTTCCGACCCTCGAACCTACGAGCAGTACTTC
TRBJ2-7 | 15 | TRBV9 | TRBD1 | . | CASSDPGQGNDEQYF | TGTGCCAGCAGCGATCCGGGACAGGGCAATGACGAGCAGTACTTC
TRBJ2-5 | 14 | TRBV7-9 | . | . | CASSGLDPLKTQYF | TGTGCCAGCAGCGGTCTGGACCCCCTTAAGACCCAGTACTTC
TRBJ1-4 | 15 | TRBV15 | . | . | CATSRGDGVNEKLFF | TGTGCCACCAGCAGAGGGGACGGAGTTAATGAAAAACTGTTTTTT
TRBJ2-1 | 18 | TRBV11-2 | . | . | CASSLDRRLAPDYNEQFF | TGTGCCAGCAGCTTAGATAGGAGGCTAGCGCCTGACTACAATGAGCAGTTCTTC
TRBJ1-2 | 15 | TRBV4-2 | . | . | CASSQEKGANYGYTF | TGTGCCAGCAGCCAAGAGAAGGGGGCTAACTATGGCTACACCTTC
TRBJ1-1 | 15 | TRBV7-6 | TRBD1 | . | CASSIWTGGNTEAFF | TGTGCCAGCAGCATATGGACAGGTGGGAACACTGAAGCTTTCTTT
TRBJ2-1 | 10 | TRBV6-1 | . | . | CASRYNEQFF | TGTGCCAGCAGATACAATGAGCAGTTCTTC
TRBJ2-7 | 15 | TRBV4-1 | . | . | CASSQDDSGSYEQYF | TGCGCCAGCAGCCAAGATGACAGCGGCTCCTACGAGCAGTACTTC
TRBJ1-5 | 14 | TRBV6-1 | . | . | CASSRADSAQPQHF | TGTGCCAGCAGTCGGGCCGACAGCGCTCAGCCCCAGCATTTT
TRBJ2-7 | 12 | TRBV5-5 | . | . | CASSIRAYEQYF | TGTGCCAGCAGCATAAGAGCCTACGAGCAGTACTTC
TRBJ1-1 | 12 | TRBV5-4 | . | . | CASSLVNTEAFF | TGTGCCAGCAGCTTAGTGAACACTGAAGCTTTCTTT
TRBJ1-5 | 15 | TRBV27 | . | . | CASSLQGRVNQPQHF | TGTGCCAGCAGTTTACAGGGCAGGGTGAATCAGCCCCAGCATTTT
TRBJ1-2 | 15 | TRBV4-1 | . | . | CASSPRQNSIDGYTF | TGCGCCAGCAGCCCACGACAGAATTCGATTGATGGCTACACCTTC
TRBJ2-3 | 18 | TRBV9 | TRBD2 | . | CASSVKGLAGGGEDTQYF | TGTGCCAGCAGCGTAAAGGGACTAGCGGGGGGAGGCGAAGATACGCAGTATTTT
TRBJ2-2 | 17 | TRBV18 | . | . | CASSPNRDRPNTGELFF | TGTGCCAGCTCACCAAATCGGGACCGACCCAACACCGGGGAGCTGTTTTTT
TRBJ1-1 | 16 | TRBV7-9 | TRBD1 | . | CASSNGDSRLITEAFF | TGTGCCAGCAGCAACGGGGACAGTAGACTGATCACTGAAGCTTTCTTT
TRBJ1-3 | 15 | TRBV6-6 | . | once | CASSYSTDSGNTIYF | TGTGCCAGCAGTTACTCGACGGACTCTGGAAACACCATATATTTT
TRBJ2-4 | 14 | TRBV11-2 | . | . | CASSLGGPKNIQYF | TGTGCCAGCAGCTTAGGGGGTCCCAAAAACATTCAGTACTTC
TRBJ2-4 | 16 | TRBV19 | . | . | CASSDGGYRAKNIQYF | TGTGCCAGTAGCGATGGGGGCTACAGAGCCAAAAACATTCAGTACTTC
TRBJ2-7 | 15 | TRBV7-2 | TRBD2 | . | CASSRFGDYAYEQYF | TGTGCCAGCAGCCGATTTGGGGACTACGCCTACGAGCAGTACTTC
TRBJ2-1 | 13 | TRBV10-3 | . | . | CAISDGGTNEQFF | TGTGCCATCAGTGATGGGGGGACGAACGAGCAGTTCTTC
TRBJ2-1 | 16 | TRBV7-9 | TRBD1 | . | CASSSSRDSTYNEQFF | TGTGCCAGCAGCTCCAGCCGGGACAGCACCTACAATGAGCAGTTCTTC
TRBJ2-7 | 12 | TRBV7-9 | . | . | CASSGVSYEQYF | TGTGCCAGCAGCGGGGTCAGCTACGAGCAGTACTTC
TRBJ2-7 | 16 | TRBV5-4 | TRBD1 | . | CASSPRTGAVSYEQYF | TGTGCCAGCAGCCCACGGACAGGAGCCGTCTCCTACGAGCAGTACTTC
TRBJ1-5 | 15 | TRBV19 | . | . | CASSISLTSNQPQHF | TGTGCCAGTAGTATTAGTCTTACGAGCAATCAGCCCCAGCATTTT
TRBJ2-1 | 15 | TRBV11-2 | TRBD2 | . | CASSLGTSGFYEQFF | TGTGCCAGCAGCTTGGGGACTAGCGGTTTCTATGAGCAGTTCTTC
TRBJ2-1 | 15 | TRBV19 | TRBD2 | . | CASSGLAGGPSEQFF | TGTGCCAGTAGTGGGCTAGCGGGAGGGCCGAGTGAGCAGTTCTTC
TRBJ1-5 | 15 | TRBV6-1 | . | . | CASSEVPRDNQPQHF | TGTGCCAGCAGTGAAGTCCCCAGGGACAATCAGCCCCAGCATTTT
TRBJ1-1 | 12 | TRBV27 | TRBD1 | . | CASSRAGQVAFF | TGTGCCAGCTCCAGGGCGGGACAGGTAGCTTTCTTT